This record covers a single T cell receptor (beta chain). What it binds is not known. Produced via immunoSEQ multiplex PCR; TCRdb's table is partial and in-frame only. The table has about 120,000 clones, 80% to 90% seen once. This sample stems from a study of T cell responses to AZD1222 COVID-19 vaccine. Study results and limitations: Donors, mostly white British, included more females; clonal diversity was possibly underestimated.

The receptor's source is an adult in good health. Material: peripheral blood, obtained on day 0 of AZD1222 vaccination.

The CDR3 reads CASSYTGTKNEQYF. CDR3 sequence (DNA): TGTGCCAGTAGTTACACCGGGACTAAAAACGAGCAGTACTTC. The rearrangement uses TRBV19 and TRBJ2-7, with 7 bases lining up with TRBD2. The germline V gene has CDR1 LNHDA and CDR2 SQIVND (reference sequence). This CDR3 has 14 amino acids. The V gene end was trimmed by 5 bases and the J gene end by 5 bases; junction bases not matched to a gene: 9.